This TCR beta chain came from a study of T cells in Graves' hyperthyroidism and ophthalmopathy. General study results and limits: Before onset, ophthalmopathy was predicted by the model a median 6.5 months earlier. Classification by a 13 V-J model distinguished ophthalmopathy from stable hyperthyroidism. Clonotypes that were expanded in thyroid above 0.001 mostly appeared in blood too.

The CDR3 has 12 residues. Germline V gene sequence: CDR1 DFQATT, CDR2 SNEGSKA (reference sequence). Trimming took off 6 bases at V and 4 bases at J, with 12 bases between the two ends. Ophthalmopathy cases scored 3 or more on the Clinical Activity Score and 4 or more on NOSPECS grade, with duration below 3 months. This clonotype occurred many times. Its cognate antigen is unknown. Authors of the study amplified TCR beta CDR3 regions from RNA transcripts. Researchers ran a first-round RT-PCR on the TCR CDR3 using the HTBI primer set. In TCRdb, the multiplex PCR reads were re-called with MiXCR into one record per CDR3 protein. The data contain 500,000 to 650,000 distinct CDR3 sequences, roughly 17% of them seen just once; the ten biggest clones take up around 17%.

The chain carries TRBV20-1 and TRBJ1-1, with D perhaps matching TRBD1 (6 bases). Sequencing used blood. This receptor was identified in a young woman with Graves' ophthalmopathy. The CDR3: CSAAGVSTEAFF. The DNA of the CDR3 is TGCAGTGCCGCAGGGGTTAGCACTGAAGCTTTCTTT.